A selection of T cell receptor beta chains follows, all from one sample in a study of regulatory T cells in long-lasting Graves disease. TCRdb redid the calling of the multiplex PCR reads with MiXCR, one entry per CDR3 protein. The data show roughly 420,000 distinct CDR3 sequences, 16% seen once. The data were also submitted as part of a second study, on T cells in Graves' hyperthyroidism and ophthalmopathy.

Source: peripheral blood mononuclear cells (PBMCs), taken at new diagnosis, from a patient treated with antithyroid drugs. Receptors originate from a woman aged 18 to 35 with Graves disease. Each CDR3 is given with its conserved first and last residue. A D gene is named only where the DNA matches it firmly. Expanded clones get a size class; other rows say once, few or many, or leave the size out.

D,size,J,V,DNA,CDR3
-,few,TRBJ1-2,TRBV2,TGTGCCAGCAGTGATCGGTATATGGGCTACACCTTC,CASSDRYMGYTF
TRBD1,-,TRBJ2-1,TRBV4-1,TGCGCCAGCAGCCAAGATTTTCCAGGGGGTAGGAATGAGCAGTTCTTC,CASSQDFPGGRNEQFF
TRBD1,-,TRBJ2-1,TRBV29-1,TGCAGCGTTTCCGTTGGGACAGGGGGCACCCCCTACAATGAGCAGTTCTTC,CSVSVGTGGTPYNEQFF
-,many,TRBJ1-1,TRBV7-9,TGTGCCAGCAGTTTTGGGAACACTGAAGCTTTCTTT,CASSFGNTEAFF
-,few,TRBJ2-3,TRBV24-1,TGTGCCACCAGGCGTGGAGGGGGTACGCAGTATTTT,CATRRGGGTQYF
-,many,TRBJ2-5,TRBV28,TGTGCCAGCAGTCCCACCTCGAAGACCCAGTACTTC,CASSPTSKTQYF
TRBD2,-,TRBJ2-2,TRBV28,TGTGCCAGCAGCCCTCGTGGAGCGGGAGTGTTCGGGGAGCTGTTTTTT,CASSPRGAGVFGELFF
-,few,TRBJ1-2,TRBV24-1,TGTGCCACCAGTGATACAGGGTTCGGGTATGGCTACACCTTC,CATSDTGFGYGYTF
TRBD2,many,TRBJ2-2,TRBV7-2,TGTGCCAGCAGCTCGCGGGACTACATCACCGGGGAGCTGTTTTTT,CASSSRDYITGELFF
-,-,TRBJ2-2,TRBV15,TGTGCCACCAGCGGGGGAATGAACACCGGGGAGCTGTTTTTT,CATSGGMNTGELFF
-,many,TRBJ2-5,TRBV2,TGTGCCAGCAGGATGGGAGCCGCTCAAGAGACCCAGTACTTC,CASRMGAAQETQYF
-,many,TRBJ1-5,TRBV3-1,TGTGCCAGCAGCCAAGCGGCTAGCAATCAGCCCCAGCATTTT,CASSQAASNQPQHF
TRBD2,-,TRBJ2-5,TRBV6-5,TGTGCCAGCAGTTACTTGGGAGGGCCTGAAGAGACCCAGTACTTC,CASSYLGGPEETQYF
TRBD1,few,TRBJ2-5,TRBV20-1,TGCAGTGCCAGGCCGCTCCGGGACAGGGGGCAAGAGACCCAGTACTTC,CSARPLRDRGQETQYF
-,few,TRBJ2-1,TRBV5-1,TGCGCCAGCAGCTTGGCCGCAAGGACCACCTACAATGAGCAGTTCTTC,CASSLAARTTYNEQFF
-,-,TRBJ1-1,TRBV11-3,TGTGCCAGCAGCTCCCGAGGGGAACCGAACACTGAAGCTTTCTTT,CASSSRGEPNTEAFF
TRBD2,many,TRBJ2-1,TRBV7-8,TGTGCCAGCACCCTAGGGCCGGGACTAGGTGGTGAGCAGTTCTTC,CASTLGPGLGGEQFF